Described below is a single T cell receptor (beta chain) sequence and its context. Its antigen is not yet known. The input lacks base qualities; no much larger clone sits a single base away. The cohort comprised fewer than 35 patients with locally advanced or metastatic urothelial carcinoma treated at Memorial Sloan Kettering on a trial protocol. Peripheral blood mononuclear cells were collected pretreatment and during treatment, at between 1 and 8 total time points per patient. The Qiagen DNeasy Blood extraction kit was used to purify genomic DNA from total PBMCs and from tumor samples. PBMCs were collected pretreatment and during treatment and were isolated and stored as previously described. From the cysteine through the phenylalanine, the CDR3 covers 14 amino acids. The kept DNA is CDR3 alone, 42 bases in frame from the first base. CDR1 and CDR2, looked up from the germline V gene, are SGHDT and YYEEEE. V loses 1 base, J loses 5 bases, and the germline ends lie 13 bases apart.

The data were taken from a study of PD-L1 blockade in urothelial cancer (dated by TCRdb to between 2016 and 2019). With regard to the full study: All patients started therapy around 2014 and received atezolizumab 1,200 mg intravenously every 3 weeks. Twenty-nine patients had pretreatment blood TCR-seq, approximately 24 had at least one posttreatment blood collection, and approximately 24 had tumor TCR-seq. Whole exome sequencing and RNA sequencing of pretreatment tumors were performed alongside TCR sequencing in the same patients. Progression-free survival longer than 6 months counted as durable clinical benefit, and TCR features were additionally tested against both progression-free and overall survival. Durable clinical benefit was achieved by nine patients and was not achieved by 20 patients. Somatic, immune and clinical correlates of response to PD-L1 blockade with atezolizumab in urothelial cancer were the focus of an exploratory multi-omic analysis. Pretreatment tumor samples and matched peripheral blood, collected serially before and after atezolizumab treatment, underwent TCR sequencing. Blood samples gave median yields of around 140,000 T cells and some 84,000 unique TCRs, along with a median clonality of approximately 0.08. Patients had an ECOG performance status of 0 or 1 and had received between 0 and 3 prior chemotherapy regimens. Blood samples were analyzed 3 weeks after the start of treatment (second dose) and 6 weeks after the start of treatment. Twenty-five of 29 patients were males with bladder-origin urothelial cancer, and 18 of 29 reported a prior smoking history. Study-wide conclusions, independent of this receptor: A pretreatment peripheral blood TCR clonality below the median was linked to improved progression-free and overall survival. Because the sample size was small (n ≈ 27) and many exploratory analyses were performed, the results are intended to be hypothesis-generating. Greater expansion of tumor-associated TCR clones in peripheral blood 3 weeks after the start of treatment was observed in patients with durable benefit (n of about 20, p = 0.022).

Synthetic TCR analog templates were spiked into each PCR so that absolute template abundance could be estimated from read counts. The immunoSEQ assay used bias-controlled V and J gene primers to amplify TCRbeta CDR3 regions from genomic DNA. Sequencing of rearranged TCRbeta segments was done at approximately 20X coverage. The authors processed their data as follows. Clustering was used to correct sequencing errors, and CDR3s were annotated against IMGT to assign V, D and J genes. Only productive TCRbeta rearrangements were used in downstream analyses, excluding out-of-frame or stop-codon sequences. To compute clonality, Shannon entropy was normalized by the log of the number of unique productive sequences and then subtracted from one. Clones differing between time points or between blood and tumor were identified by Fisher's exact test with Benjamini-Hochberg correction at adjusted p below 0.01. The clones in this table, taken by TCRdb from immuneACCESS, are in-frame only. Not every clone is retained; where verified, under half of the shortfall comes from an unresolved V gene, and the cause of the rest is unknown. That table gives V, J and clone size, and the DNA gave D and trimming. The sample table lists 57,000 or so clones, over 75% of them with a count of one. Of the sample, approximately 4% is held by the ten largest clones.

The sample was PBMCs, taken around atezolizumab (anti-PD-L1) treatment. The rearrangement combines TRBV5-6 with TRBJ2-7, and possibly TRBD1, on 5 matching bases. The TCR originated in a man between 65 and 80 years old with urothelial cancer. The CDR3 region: CASSLLGEWNEQYF. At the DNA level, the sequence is TGTGCCAGCAGCTTGCTAGGGGAATGGAACGAGCAGTACTTC.